This T cell receptor beta chain was recorded in a study of blood T cell repertoires in COVID-19 (TCRdb year 2020). For the study in its entirety: Collaborator samples came from the United States, Italy and Spain and covered acute and convalescent phases of COVID-19. The material from the prospective study consisted of cDNA or gDNA derived from T cells, B-cell-depleted T cells, or PBMCs. Deeply sampled blood TCRbeta repertoires from subjects exposed to, actively infected with, or recovered from COVID-19 were included in the dataset. The repertoires were made available in a free public database intended to serve as a resource for research on the immune response to SARS-CoV-2. Samples were obtained from the ongoing ImmuneRACE study (first 160 participants) and from approximately 1,200 subjects provided by 6 global collaborators. A de-identified subject ID, COVID-19 status, age in years and sex were almost always included in the sample metadata. Where available, HLA class I and class II types were taken from metadata supplied by the sample provider and were not determined by assay-based typing.

At one collaborating source in Seattle, patients were enrolled during active infection and were followed longitudinally through the course of disease. Whole blood was collected in K2EDTA tubes by collaborating institutions according to the institutions' own protocols. Collaborator samples were shipped for TCRbeta analysis as frozen whole blood, isolated PBMCs, or DNA extracted from either sample type. Points on this clone: It has no known antigen specificity. Nothing much larger sits one base from this clone, and base qualities are not available.

Results the study describes overall, beyond this receptor: The amount of clinical and demographic metadata varied by source and participant and was provided uncurated.

The CDR3 spans 15 residues, from the cysteine through the phenylalanine. Only the CDR3 region is kept as DNA, spanning 45 bases read in frame from base 1. Sequences SGHDT (CDR1) and YYEEEE (CDR2) are obtained from the germline V gene. Between the V and J ends, shortened by 3 bases and 6 bases respectively, the junction contains 19 bases. TCRbeta CDR3 regions were amplified from genomic DNA using the immunoSEQ Assay, a bias-controlled multiplex PCR. Per the original workflow: Nucleated cell counts per sample were estimated from amplification of reference gene primers within the assay. To quantify the absolute abundance of each unique TCRbeta CDR3 rearrangement, sequence reads were collapsed and filtered. For each sample, productive Simpson clonality was calculated by taking the square root of Simpson's diversity index across productive rearrangements. This immuneACCESS table, as held by TCRdb, lists in-frame sequences with V and J called but not all clones. Of the missing ones, under half trace to an unresolved V gene in checked studies; the others have no known cause. The V and J calls and clone size are taken from that table; D and trimming were inferred from the DNA. The sample table records around 370,000 clones; 88% of these occur just once. About 7% of the sample belongs to the ten largest clones.

The chain links TRBV5-6 with TRBJ2-7; D gene: possibly TRBD2, on 6 matching bases. The sequence was collected from a woman in her 70s with COVID-19, enrolled during active disease. Material: peripheral blood. The CDR3 reads CASSWTLGGAPEQYF. In nucleotide form, the sequence is TGTGCCAGCAGCTGGACCCTTGGCGGGGCGCCCGAGCAGTACTTC.